The present TCR beta chain was sequenced within a study of cytomegalovirus exposure and HLA in healthy donors. Participants comprised healthy donors of bone marrow. As regards this clone: Its antigen remains unidentified.

The CDR3 is 16 amino acids. Germline lookup yields CDR1 SGHNT and CDR2 YYREEE (reference sequence). The J segment lost 4 bases and the V segment lost 0 bases, leaving 5 bases of the junction unmatched. Study-level results: Certain indistinguishable V segments, among them TRBV6-2 and TRBV6-3, were excluded. Further analysis, carried out later, found HLA-associated TCR beta chains more clonally expanded than equally common other chains.

PCR was performed using 60 Vbeta and 13 Jbeta primers. Assay: immunoSEQ multiplex PCR; the TCRdb copy retains only in-frame clones and omits some. The sample contains under 200,000 clones, about 81% of which appear only once. The chain uses TRBV5-4 and TRBJ2-5, with 11 bases fitting TRBD2. Sample: PBMCs. This clonotype was sampled from a girl aged 2-9 years in good health and CMV-seropositive. CDR3 sequence reads: CASSLELAGVGETQYF. For the CDR3, the DNA is TGTGCCAGCAGCTTGGAACTAGCGGGAGTCGGAGAGACCCAGTACTTC.